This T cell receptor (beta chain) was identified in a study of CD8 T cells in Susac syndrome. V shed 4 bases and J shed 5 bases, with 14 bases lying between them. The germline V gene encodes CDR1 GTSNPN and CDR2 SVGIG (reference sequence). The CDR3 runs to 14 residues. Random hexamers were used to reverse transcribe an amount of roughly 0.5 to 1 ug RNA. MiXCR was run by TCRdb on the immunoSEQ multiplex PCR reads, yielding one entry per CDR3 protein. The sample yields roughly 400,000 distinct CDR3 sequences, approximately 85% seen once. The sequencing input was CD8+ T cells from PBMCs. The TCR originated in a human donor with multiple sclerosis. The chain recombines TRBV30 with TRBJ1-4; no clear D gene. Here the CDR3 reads CAWMTAAGNEKLFF. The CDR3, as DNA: TGTGCCTGGATGACGGCAGCCGGAAATGAAAAACTGTTTTTT.